The text below deals with one T cell receptor (beta chain). The target antigen is unknown. This sample was taken from a study of T cell repertoires in cytomegalovirus infection. Study in general: CMV epitopes, recently identified HLA-C-restricted and well-studied HLA-B-restricted, were used. Public TCR beta signatures marked donors with CMV infection and the matching HLA. Broader study findings: Summed frequency of shared TCR beta families picked out CMV carriers who also had the relevant HLA. CMV-specific TCR beta clonotypes restricted by HLA-C dominated the ex vivo response.

TCRdb fed the reads into MiXCR, producing one record per CDR3 protein. The table lists 100,000 to 120,000 distinct CDR3 sequences, roughly 31% of them singletons. The clonotype originates from a human donor in good health (CMV status not recorded). Some clones in this sample may be carry-over from other donors' samples. Sample: CD8+ T cells from cultured PBMCs, taken from culture after CMV antigen stimulation.

The CDR3 sequence: CASGFGTPNTEAFF. As DNA, the CDR3 is TGTGCTAGTGGTTTCGGGACACCGAACACTGAAGCTTTCTTT. The chain is built from TRBV12-5 and TRBJ1-1; a possible D gene is TRBD1 (6 bases). With 3 bases removed from V and 1 base from J, the gap between germline ends came to 9 bases. The V gene's germline CDR1 is LGHNT and CDR2 FRNRAP. This CDR3 has 14 residues.